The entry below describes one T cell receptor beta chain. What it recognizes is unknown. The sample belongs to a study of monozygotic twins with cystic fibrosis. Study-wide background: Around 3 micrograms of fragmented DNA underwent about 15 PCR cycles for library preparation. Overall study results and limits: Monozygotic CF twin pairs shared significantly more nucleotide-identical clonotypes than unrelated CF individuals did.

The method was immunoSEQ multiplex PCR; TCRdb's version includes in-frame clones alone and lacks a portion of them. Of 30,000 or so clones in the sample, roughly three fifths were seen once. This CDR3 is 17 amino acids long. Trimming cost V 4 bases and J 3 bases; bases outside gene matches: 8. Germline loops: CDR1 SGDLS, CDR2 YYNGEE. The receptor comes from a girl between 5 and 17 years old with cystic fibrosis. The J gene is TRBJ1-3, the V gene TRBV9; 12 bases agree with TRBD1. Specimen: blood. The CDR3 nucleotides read TGTGCCAGCAGCAACCCCGGGACAGGGGGCAATGGAAACACCATATATTTT. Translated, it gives CASSNPGTGGNGNTIYF.